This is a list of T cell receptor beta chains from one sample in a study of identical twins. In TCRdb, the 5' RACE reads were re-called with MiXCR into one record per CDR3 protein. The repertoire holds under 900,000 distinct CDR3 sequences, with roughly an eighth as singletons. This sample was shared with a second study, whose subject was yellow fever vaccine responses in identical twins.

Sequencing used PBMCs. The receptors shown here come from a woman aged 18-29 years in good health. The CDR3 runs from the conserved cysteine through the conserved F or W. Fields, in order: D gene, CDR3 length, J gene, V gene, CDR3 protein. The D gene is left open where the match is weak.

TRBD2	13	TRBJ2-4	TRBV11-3	CASSLTSDYIQYF
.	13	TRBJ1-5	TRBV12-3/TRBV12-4	CASSLEVNQPQHF
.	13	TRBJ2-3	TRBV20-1	CSAPESRQDTQYF
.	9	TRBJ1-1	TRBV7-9	CASSLGLGF
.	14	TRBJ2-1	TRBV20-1	CSAAPATLNNEQFF
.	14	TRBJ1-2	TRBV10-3	CAIKADSSDYGYTF
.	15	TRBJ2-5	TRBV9	CASSVEGAIQETQYF
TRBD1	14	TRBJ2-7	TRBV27	CASRPGTGLHEQYF
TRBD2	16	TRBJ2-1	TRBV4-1	CASSQALAGASYEQFF
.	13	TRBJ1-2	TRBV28	CASTGGERYGYTF
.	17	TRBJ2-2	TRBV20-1	CSASRAGSPTNTGELFF
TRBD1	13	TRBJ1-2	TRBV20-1	CSARTQGDYGYTF
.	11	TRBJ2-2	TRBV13	CASSYREELFF
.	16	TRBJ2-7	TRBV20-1	CSARAPKQKSSYEQYF